A selection of T cell receptor beta chains follows, all from one sample in a study of T-cell memory formation after mild COVID-19. TCRdb ran MiXCR on the 5' RACE reads and lists one entry per CDR3 protein. The data hold roughly 49,000 distinct CDR3 sequences, with about 28% observed a single time. The sample was PBMCs or a T cell subset sorted from them (not recorded which). These receptors all come from a man between 18 and 35 years old who had mild COVID-19 (a few samples of this study predate the infection). Cell type and time point are not known. Each CDR3 is given without its conserved first and last residue. D genes are given only for firm matches.

CDR3aa: ASSQVLAAGEETQY; j_gene: TRBJ2-5; v_gene: TRBV4-1; d_gene: TRBD2
CDR3aa: ASSDDRDEQY; j_gene: TRBJ2-7; v_gene: TRBV7-9; d_gene: TRBD1
CDR3aa: ASSGAWVEDYGYT; j_gene: TRBJ1-2; v_gene: TRBV7-9; d_gene: NA
CDR3aa: ASSLSGLIFEQY; j_gene: TRBJ2-7; v_gene: TRBV27; d_gene: NA
CDR3aa: SVTPGGAETQY; j_gene: TRBJ2-5; v_gene: TRBV29-1; d_gene: NA
CDR3aa: ASSYSRQGTQY; j_gene: TRBJ2-5; v_gene: TRBV6-5; d_gene: TRBD1
CDR3aa: ASSLEGQGADEQY; j_gene: TRBJ2-7; v_gene: TRBV5-1; d_gene: TRBD1
CDR3aa: ASSWTDYNEQF; j_gene: TRBJ2-1; v_gene: TRBV7-9; d_gene: NA
CDR3aa: ASRGFRQEYYGYT; j_gene: TRBJ1-2; v_gene: TRBV6-5; d_gene: NA
CDR3aa: ATGTRGGGRF; j_gene: TRBJ2-1; v_gene: TRBV27; d_gene: TRBD2
CDR3aa: ASSFQQGLDGYT; j_gene: TRBJ1-2; v_gene: TRBV5-1; d_gene: TRBD1
CDR3aa: ASSPGPRSTDTQY; j_gene: TRBJ2-3; v_gene: TRBV5-1; d_gene: NA
CDR3aa: SARDGFTDTQY; j_gene: TRBJ2-3; v_gene: TRBV29-1; d_gene: NA
CDR3aa: SATDRGRSYEQY; j_gene: TRBJ2-7; v_gene: TRBV20-1; d_gene: TRBD1
CDR3aa: ASNGGTGDDTEAF; j_gene: TRBJ1-1; v_gene: TRBV5-1; d_gene: TRBD1
CDR3aa: ASSWGLAGASTDTQY; j_gene: TRBJ2-3; v_gene: TRBV6-5; d_gene: TRBD2
CDR3aa: ASSSGQLYEQY; j_gene: TRBJ2-7; v_gene: TRBV6-5; d_gene: TRBD1
CDR3aa: ASRISNYGYT; j_gene: TRBJ1-2; v_gene: TRBV5-1; d_gene: NA
CDR3aa: ASRGVGGGPSYEQY; j_gene: TRBJ2-7; v_gene: TRBV10-2; d_gene: NA
CDR3aa: ASSGQPGDRETQY; j_gene: TRBJ2-5; v_gene: TRBV7-3; d_gene: TRBD1
CDR3aa: ASSYLGGGETQY; j_gene: TRBJ2-5; v_gene: TRBV7-9; d_gene: TRBD2
CDR3aa: ATRLGRLDGYT; j_gene: TRBJ1-2; v_gene: TRBV6-5; d_gene: NA
CDR3aa: ASRQGGQPQH; j_gene: TRBJ1-5; v_gene: TRBV12-3/TRBV12-4; d_gene: TRBD1
CDR3aa: ASSLARAAQETQY; j_gene: TRBJ2-5; v_gene: TRBV7-9; d_gene: NA
CDR3aa: ASSRHLTDTQY; j_gene: TRBJ2-3; v_gene: TRBV7-2; d_gene: NA
CDR3aa: ASSIVREKTDTQY; j_gene: TRBJ2-3; v_gene: TRBV19; d_gene: NA
CDR3aa: RAGTPDANYGYT; j_gene: TRBJ1-2; v_gene: TRBV20-1; d_gene: NA
CDR3aa: ASSQEAGGNTEAF; j_gene: TRBJ1-1; v_gene: TRBV4-3; d_gene: NA
CDR3aa: ASSAGRVTYEQY; j_gene: TRBJ2-7; v_gene: TRBV19; d_gene: NA
CDR3aa: ASSNLAGGHNEQF; j_gene: TRBJ2-1; v_gene: TRBV7-2; d_gene: TRBD2
CDR3aa: ASSAGGGGEAF; j_gene: TRBJ1-1; v_gene: TRBV19; d_gene: TRBD1